A single sample gave rise to the 14 T cell receptor beta chains below, sequenced in a study of CXCR3-negative and CXCR3-positive naive CD8 T cells (dated by TCRdb to about 2019). Beyond this particular receptor, the publication reports: Compared with CXCR3-negative naive cells, CXCR3-positive naive cells had TRB CDR3s with higher hydrophobicity (lower Kidera factor 4), lower energy, and higher strength and volume indices.

The sequencing machine was a NextSeq 550. The Human TCR Profiling Kit (MiLaboratory) was used to make UMI-labeled 5' RACE TRB cDNA libraries. TCRdb reprocessed the raw reads; every CDR3 protein sequence is a single record, and DNA is not supplied. This sample's table has entries for 150,000 to 180,000 distinct CDR3 sequences. Less than 0.55% of the sample belongs to the ten largest clones. These TCRs' antigens remain unknown. Sequencing used naive CXCR3+ CD8+ T cells from blood. Sample cell subset or site, as interpreted from the label and publication: CD45RO-CCR7+CD27+CD95- naive CD8+ T cells expressing CXCR3 (TNR3+). The receptors were sampled from a human donor in good health. Some clones in this sample may be carry-over from other donors' samples.

The gene calls are TRBV7-9 and TRBJ2-4; checking the TCRdb D call of TRBD1 is not possible without DNA. The CDR3 loop spans 16 amino acids. Germline assignment: CDR1 SEHNR and CDR2 FQNEAQ (reference sequence). CDR3 loop: CASSPRDSISKNIQYF.

This chain uses TRBV29-1 with TRBJ1-3; lacking DNA, the TRBD1 call made by TCRdb goes unchecked. The CDR3 spans 15 residues. The V gene's germline CDR1 is SQVTM and CDR2 ANQGSEA. This CDR3 is CSVAGTEDSGNTIYF.

CDR3 loop: CASSVGMNTEAFF. V gene TRBV9 combines with J gene TRBJ1-1. The CDR3 loop spans 13 amino acids. The germline V gene encodes CDR1 SGDLS and CDR2 YYNGEE. Looking up the rest from reference TRBV9 and TRBJ1-1 gives the full variable domain: DSGVTQTPKHLITATGQRVTLRCSPRSGDLSVYWYQQSLDQGLQFLIQYYNGEERAKGNILERFSAQQFPDLHSELNLSSLELGDSALYFCASSVGMNTEAFFGQGTRLTVV.

The chain employs TRBV7-9 and TRBJ2-1; TCRdb's D call of TRBD1 is untestable without DNA. The length of the CDR3 is 14 residues. Per germline, CDR1 SEHNR and CDR2 FQNEAQ (reference sequence). The chain's CDR3 is CASSFGQGLNEQFF.

V usage is TRBV7-9 and J usage is TRBJ2-7; TCRdb indicates TRBD2, and absent DNA this call remains unverified. Germline V gene data show CDR1 as SEHNR and CDR2 as FQNEAQ (reference sequence). CDR3 size: 16 residues. The CDR3 region is CASSSTSGSSYNEQYF.

V usage is TRBV7-9 and J usage is TRBJ2-7. Looked up from germline, CDR1 is SEHNR and CDR2 is FQNEAQ (reference sequence). The CDR3 spans 13 residues. This chain's CDR3 is CASSFHYSYEQYF.

The J gene is TRBJ2-7, the V gene TRBV15; as DNA is missing, the TRBD1 call by TCRdb cannot be tested. CDR1 is LNHNV and CDR2 is YYDKDF in the germline V gene (reference sequence). This CDR3 region has 13 residues. CDR3 region: CATSEGQGYEQYF. The full variable domain, with the rest looked up from reference TRBV15 and TRBJ2-7, is DAMVIQNPRYQVTQFGKPVTLSCSQTLNHNVMYWYQQKSSQAPKLLFHYYDKDFNNEADTPDNFQSRRPNTSFCFLDIRSPGLGDTAMYLCATSEGQGYEQYFGPGTRLTVT.

This chain connects TRBV2 to TRBJ1-1; the TCRdb call, TRBD1, lacks DNA for checking. Per germline, CDR1 SNHLY and CDR2 FYNNEI. The CDR3 consists of 15 residues. The CDR3 here is CASRDQDRGRTEAFF.

The chain couples TRBV6-2 or TRBV6-3 to TRBJ1-5. The germline V gene has CDR1 MNHEY and CDR2 SVGEGT. This CDR3 has 16 residues. Here the CDR3 reads CASSYTAWDIRQPQHF.

The V call is TRBV3-1, the J call TRBJ2-7; TCRdb indicates TRBD1, and absent DNA this call remains unverified. CDR3 length: 14 residues. The germline V gene encodes CDR1 LGHDT and CDR2 YNNKEL (reference sequence). The CDR3 region is CASSPWTGSYEQYF.

The chain is built from TRBV5-1 and TRBJ2-7; TCRdb's D gene call, TRBD1, goes unchecked for lack of DNA. Germline values: CDR1 SGHRS, CDR2 YFSETQ. This CDR3 has 13 amino acids. CDR3 protein: CASTVGAGYEQYF.

The chain couples TRBV7-9 to TRBJ1-6; TCRdb names TRBD1, which stays unverified in the absence of DNA. This CDR3 comprises 13 residues. Per the germline V gene, CDR1 is SEHNR and CDR2 is FQNEAQ (reference sequence). Here the CDR3 reads CASSQIQGSPLHF.

The rearrangement joins TRBV5-5 to TRBJ2-1; TCRdb's D call, TRBD1, is unchecked because there is no DNA. The CDR3 totals 13 residues. Germline V gene data show CDR1 as SGHKS and CDR2 as YYEKEE (reference sequence). CDR3 region: CASRLQGWNEQFF.

The chain recombines TRBV7-3 with TRBJ2-5; TCRdb proposes TRBD1, but this gene call is untestable without DNA. The CDR3 spans 14 residues. Per germline, CDR1 SGHTA and CDR2 FQGTGA. The CDR3 reads CASSPTGASETQYF.